The clone carrying this TCR beta chain showed up just a few times. Its antigen is not known. The CDR3 loop spans 14 amino acids. Germline CDR1 LGHNA, CDR2 YSLEER. Between the trimmed V and J ends, which lost 0 bases and 6 bases, there was a span of 10 bases. Using unique molecular identifiers, the investigators prepared the TCRbeta library. TCRdb reprocessed the PCR reads with MiXCR, giving one entry per CDR3 protein. Seen here are approximately 1,000,000 distinct CDR3 sequences, about 29% observed once, and the top ten hold under 30%. The sample is drawn from a study of T-cell reconstitution after alpha-beta-depleted transplantation in children. General study findings and limits: For some patients, TCRbeta diversity was high at day 60 because of recipient T cells and thymic progenitors that survived. From newly produced T cells came most of the T-cell counts and diversity one year after transplant. Where alpha-beta T cells came from about two months after transplant was reportedly several hundred expanded graft clones.

This clonotype was sampled from a boy under two years old who had a stem cell transplant for SCID, so the T cells may come from the graft donor. The sample in question was PBMCs, mostly from graft donor cells, obtained 360 days after TCRalphabeta/CD19-depleted stem cell transplant. The chain links TRBV4-3 to TRBJ2-3; D is possibly TRBD1 or TRBD2 (5 bases each). The DNA for the CDR3 is TGCGCCAGCAGCCAAGACGGATGGGGGGATACGCAGTATTTT. It codes for CASSQDGWGDTQYF.